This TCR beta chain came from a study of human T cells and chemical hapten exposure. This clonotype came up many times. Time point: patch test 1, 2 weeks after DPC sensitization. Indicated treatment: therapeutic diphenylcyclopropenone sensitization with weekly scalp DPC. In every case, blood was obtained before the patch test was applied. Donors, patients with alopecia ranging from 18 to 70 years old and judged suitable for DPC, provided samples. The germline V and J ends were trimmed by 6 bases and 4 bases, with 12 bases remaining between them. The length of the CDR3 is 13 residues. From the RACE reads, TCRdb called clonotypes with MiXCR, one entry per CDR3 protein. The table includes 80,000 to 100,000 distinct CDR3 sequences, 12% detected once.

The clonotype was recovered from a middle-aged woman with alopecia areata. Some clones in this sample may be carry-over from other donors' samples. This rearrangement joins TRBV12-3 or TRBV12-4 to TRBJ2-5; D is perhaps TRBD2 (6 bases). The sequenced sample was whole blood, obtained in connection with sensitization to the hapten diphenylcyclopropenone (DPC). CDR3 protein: CASSPRRGETQYF. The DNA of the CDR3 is TGTGCCAGCAGCCCGAGGAGGGGAGAGACCCAGTACTTC.